This T cell receptor beta chain was recorded in a study of blood T cells in healthy people across ages. Trimming took 3 bases from V and 1 from J, leaving 12 bases between them. There are 15 residues in the CDR3. Looked up from germline, CDR1 is MDHEN and CDR2 is SYDVKM. A second PCR of about 7 to 11 cycles used a sample-barcoded 5' primer and a J-beta primer mix. TCRdb re-derived calls from the 5' RACE reads in MiXCR, one entry per CDR3 protein. The data hold around 800,000 distinct CDR3 sequences, with about 53% observed a single time. This clonotype was counted between two and nine times. This receptor was obtained from a man at least 80 years old in good health. Material: blood. The chain links TRBV28 to TRBJ2-5; TRBD1 might be the D (6 bases). The CDR3 sequence is CASSFVDRSQETQYF. The DNA for the CDR3 is TGTGCCAGCAGTTTCGTCGACAGGAGCCAAGAGACCCAGTACTTC. Full variable domain (outside the CDR3, taken from reference TRBV28 and TRBJ2-5): DVKVTQSSRYLVKRTGEKVFLECVQDMDHENMFWYRQDPGLGLRLIYFSYDVKMKEKGDIPEGYSVSREKKERFSLILESASTNQTSMYLCASSFVDRSQETQYFGPGTRLLVL.